What follows are 10 T cell receptor beta chains derived from one specimen sequenced in a study of blood T cell repertoires in COVID-19. The method was immunoSEQ multiplex PCR; TCRdb's version includes in-frame clones alone and lacks a portion of them. This sample yields 150,000 to 200,000 clones, of which more than 75% are seen a single time; about 4.4% belongs to the top ten. The sequencing input was peripheral blood. These receptors all stem from a human donor in a cohort sampled during active COVID-19.

This CDR3 is CASTRAEAFF. CDR3 DNA sequence: TGTGCCAGCACCAGGGCTGAAGCTTTCTTT. This chain connects TRBV2 to TRBJ1-1; tentatively, D is TRBD1 (5 bases). Germline CDR1 reads SNHLY; CDR2 reads FYNNEI. Trimming left V 7 bases short and J 6 bases short, with 6 bases between. The CDR3 has 10 amino acids.

J is TRBJ2-3 and V is TRBV11-2; TRBD2 might be the D (5 bases). The V end was cut by 5 bases, the J end by 11 bases, with 17 bases between. From germline, CDR1 is SGHAT and CDR2 FQNNGV. This CDR3 is 13 amino acids long. The CDR3 sequence: CASSPRTGEGQYF. CDR3 bases: TGTGCCAGCAGCCCCCGGACTGGAGAGGGGCAGTATTTT.

V gene TRBV6-5 combines with J gene TRBJ1-1, with a possible D match to TRBD1 (5 bases). This CDR3 spans 14 amino acids. Trimming removed 6 bases at V and 4 bases at J, with 15 bases between. Germline CDR1 reads MNHEY; CDR2 reads SVGAGI. This chain's CDR3 is CASRLQEGSTEAFF. As DNA, the CDR3 is TGTGCCAGCAGATTACAGGAGGGTAGCACTGAAGCTTTCTTT.

This chain uses TRBV4-1 with TRBJ2-1; D not certain. The CDR3 sequence is 13 residues long. V lost 2 bases to trimming and J lost 6 bases, with 8 bases between them. Germline CDR1 MGHRA, CDR2 YSYEKL. CDR3: CASSQHGSNEQFF. The CDR3 bases are TGCGCCAGCAGCCAACACGGTTCCAATGAGCAGTTCTTC.

The V and J genes are TRBV6-1 and TRBJ2-7, with D unclear. This CDR3 contains 14 residues. V lost 2 bases and J 2 bases, leaving 10 bases between the germline ends. CDR1 is MNHNS, CDR2 SASEGT, per germline. In nucleotides, the CDR3 is TGTGCCAGCAGTGAATCTACTTTAACCTACGAGCAGTACTTC. Its translation is CASSESTLTYEQYF.

The rearrangement links TRBV18 to TRBJ2-7, with TRBD1 matching over 10 bases. Germline CDR1 KGHSH, CDR2 LQKENI. The J segment lost 0 bases and the V segment lost 2 bases, leaving 4 bases of the junction unmatched. CDR3 size: 16 residues. The CDR3 region is CASSPRTGGISYEQYF. The DNA of the CDR3 is TGTGCCAGCTCACCAAGGACAGGGGGAATCTCCTACGAGCAGTACTTC.

Written as DNA, the CDR3 is TGTGCCAGCAGTAACGCAGGGTCAGTAAGCGAGCAGTACTTC. Translation gives CASSNAGSVSEQYF. The rearrangement links TRBV6-2 or TRBV6-3 to TRBJ2-7, with a possible D match to TRBD1 (5 bases). Germline loops: CDR1 MNHEY, CDR2 SVGEGT. This CDR3 spans 14 amino acids. V lost 5 bases and J lost 6, with 17 bases in between.

The V gene is TRBV18, the J gene TRBJ1-2; D uncertain. The V gene lost 3 bases and the J gene lost 8 bases, with 13 bases spanning the gap. The CDR3 has 13 amino acids. The germline gives CDR1 KGHSH, CDR2 LQKENI. CDR3 amino acids: CASSPGLSEGYTF. For the CDR3, the DNA is TGTGCCAGCTCACCCGGACTCTCGGAGGGCTACACCTTC.

The chain employs TRBV6-2 or TRBV6-3 and TRBJ2-3; D remains ambiguous. From germline, CDR1 is MNHEY and CDR2 SVGEGT. The CDR3 has 12 residues. Deletions cut 4 bases from V and 3 bases from J, with 5 bases between. CDR3 amino acids: CASSFTTDTQYF. CDR3 DNA: TGTGCCAGCAGTTTTACTACAGATACGCAGTATTTT.

The genes are TRBV14 and TRBJ2-5; D is ambiguous. Germline lookup yields CDR1 SGHDN and CDR2 FVKESK. The CDR3 consists of 14 residues. Trimming pared 1 base from V and 4 bases from J, leaving 10 bases between. The CDR3 is CASSQASGGETQYF. For the CDR3, the DNA is TGTGCCAGCAGCCAAGCCTCAGGTGGAGAGACCCAGTACTTC.